This T cell receptor (beta chain) originates from a study of chemoradiotherapy in HPV16-positive cancers. Study overall: Functional T-cell assays on a couple of HPV16-positive patients' cells defined candidate HPV-specific clones and common TCR motifs.

Broader study findings: Candidate HPV-specific clones and E7-related TCR motifs grew in tumor during treatment. For HPV16-positive patients, expanding HPV-responsive T cells associated with longer recurrence-free survival.

With regard to this clone: The antigen remains undetermined.

The method was immunoSEQ multiplex PCR; TCRdb's version includes in-frame clones alone and lacks a portion of them. Of about 2,100 clones in the sample, approximately 80% were seen once. Trimming cost V 5 bases and J 8 bases; bases outside gene matches: 7. The CDR3 extends over 15 amino acids. CDR1 is MNHEY and CDR2 is SMNVEV in the germline V gene (reference sequence). Repeated repertoire sampling spanned the course of chemoradiotherapy. The V and J genes are TRBV27 and TRBJ2-1; 12 nucleotides align to TRBD2. The source of this sequence is a human donor with HPV-associated anogenital cancer. The sample in question was tumor tissue, obtained from a patient who underwent chemoradiotherapy. CDR3 protein: CASSPRTSGTDEQFF. The CDR3 DNA is TGTGCCAGCAGTCCCCGGACTAGCGGGACAGATGAGCAGTTCTTC.